This T cell receptor (beta chain) came from a study of CD8 T cells in Susac syndrome. Whole-study context: Susac syndrome patients were untreated, on corticosteroids with some adding intravenous immunoglobulin, or on intravenous immunoglobulin only.

Negative isolation was applied to CD8+ and CD4+ T cells, and FACS enrichment was applied to TEMRA cells. Findings and caveats of the study: The study identified roughly seventeen and five Susac-specific public clones in total CD8+ and CD8+ TEMRA repertoires. In Susac syndrome, CD8+ expansion was highest in TEMRA and active disease.

Random-hexamer reverse transcription was applied to about 0.45 to 1 ug RNA. Via MiXCR, TCRdb re-called the immunoSEQ multiplex PCR reads, giving one row per CDR3 protein. This table has about 130,000 distinct CDR3 sequences, over 85% appearing once. The V and J ends lost 4 bases and 5 bases, in that order; junction bases with no gene match: 8. The CDR3 consists of 17 residues. Looked up from germline, CDR1 is LGHNA and CDR2 is YNFKEQ. For this clonotype: Its antigen is currently unknown.

The chain carries TRBV4-2 and TRBJ2-1; 13 nucleotides match TRBD2. This TCR derives from a human donor with Susac syndrome. What was sequenced was CD8+ T cells from PBMCs. CDR3 nucleotide sequence: TGTGCCAGCAGCCCCGGGACTAGCGGGACGGCGGACAATGAGCAGTTCTTC. The encoded protein is CASSPGTSGTADNEQFF.